This T cell receptor beta chain was found in a study of T cell repertoires in cytomegalovirus infection. Turning to the study itself: Recently described HLA-C-restricted plus well-studied HLA-B-restricted CMV epitopes were used. Public signatures in TCR beta pointed to CMV infection and matching HLA type.

The germline V and J ends were trimmed by 3 bases and 3 bases, with 12 bases remaining between them. The CDR3 sequence is 14 residues long. The germline V gene has CDR1 SGDLS and CDR2 YYNGEE. Study-level points and caveats: The cumulative frequency of public TCR beta families identified carriers of CMV plus the relevant HLA. Clonotype analysis showed dominance of the ex vivo response by HLA-C-restricted CMV-specific TCR beta clonotypes.

On this clonotype: Its antigen remains unidentified.

Via MiXCR, TCRdb re-called the reads, giving one row per CDR3 protein. The sample holds 570,000 or so distinct CDR3 sequences, around two fifths seen once. The V call is TRBV9, the J call TRBJ1-1; maybe TRBD1 (5 bases). This receptor was obtained from a human donor in good health (CMV status not recorded). Some clones in this sample may be carry-over from other donors' samples. The sequencing here drew on cultured PBMCs, taken from culture after CMV antigen stimulation. The CDR3: CASSGDALDTEAFF. The CDR3 region has the DNA TGTGCCAGCAGCGGGGACGCACTGGACACTGAAGCTTTCTTT.